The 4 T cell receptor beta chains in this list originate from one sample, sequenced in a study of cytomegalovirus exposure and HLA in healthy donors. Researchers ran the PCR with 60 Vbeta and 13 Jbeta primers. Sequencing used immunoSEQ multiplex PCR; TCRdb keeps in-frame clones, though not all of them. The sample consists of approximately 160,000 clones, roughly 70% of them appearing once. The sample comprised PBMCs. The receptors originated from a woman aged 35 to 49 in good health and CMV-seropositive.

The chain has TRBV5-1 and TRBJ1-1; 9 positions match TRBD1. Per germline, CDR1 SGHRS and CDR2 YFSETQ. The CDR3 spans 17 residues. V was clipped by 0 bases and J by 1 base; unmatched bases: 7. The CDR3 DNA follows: TGCGCCAGCAGCTTGGCAACGGGACAGGGCGGGAACACTGAAGCTTTCTTT. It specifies CASSLATGQGGNTEAFF.

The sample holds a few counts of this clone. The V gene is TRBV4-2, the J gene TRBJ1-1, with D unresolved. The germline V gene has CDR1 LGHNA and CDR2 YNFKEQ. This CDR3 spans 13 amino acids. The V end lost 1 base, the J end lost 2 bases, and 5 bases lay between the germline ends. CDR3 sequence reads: CASSQAVNTEAFF. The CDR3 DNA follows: TGTGCCAGCAGCCAAGCGGTAAACACTGAAGCTTTCTTT.

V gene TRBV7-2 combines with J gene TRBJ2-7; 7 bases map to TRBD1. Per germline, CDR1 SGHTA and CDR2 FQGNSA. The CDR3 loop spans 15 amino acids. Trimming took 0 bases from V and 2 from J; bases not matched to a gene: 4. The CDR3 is CASSLAQGFPYEQYF. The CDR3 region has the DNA TGTGCCAGCAGCTTAGCACAGGGGTTTCCCTACGAGCAGTACTTC.

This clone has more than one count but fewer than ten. The CDR3 nucleotides are TGTGCCAGCAGCCTACCGGGACAGGCCTCCTACGAGCAGTACTTC. Encoded protein: CASSLPGQASYEQYF. J is TRBJ2-7 and V is TRBV28; 8 positions agree with TRBD1. The CDR3 runs 15 residues. Looked up from germline, CDR1 is MDHEN and CDR2 is SYDVKM. The J segment lost 0 bases and the V segment lost 6 bases, leaving 7 bases of the junction unmatched.